This entry describes one T cell receptor beta chain. What this receptor recognizes is not known. Base-call qualities are not available, and no considerably larger clone is one nucleotide away. At the junction V is shortened by 6 bases and J by 6 bases; bases outside the gene matches: 7. The germline V gene sets CDR1 to SGHRS and CDR2 to YFSETQ. CDR3 length: 14 amino acids, cysteine to phenylalanine. The DNA shown is the 42-base CDR3, in frame from base 1. The sample is drawn from a study of OX40 agonist ivuxolimab in advanced cancers. Context from the whole study: Ivuxolimab, which targeted the costimulatory receptor OX40 (CD134), was an agonistic, fully human IgG2 monoclonal antibody. Peripheral TCRbeta sequencing aimed to test whether ivuxolimab altered TCR sequence diversity and caused clonal T-cell expansion. In the dose-escalation cohort, approximately 83% of patients were male, and the mean age was around 65 years with a range of roughly 20 to 79. Partial responses occurred in three dose-escalation patients, of whom one had hepatocellular carcinoma and two had cutaneous melanoma. Of the 50 to 55 patients in dose escalation, some 20 had hepatocellular carcinoma, some 15 had melanoma, 9 had renal cell carcinoma and 9 had head and neck cancer. The paper covers the monotherapy dose-escalation part of the phase I ivuxolimab trial, which included N of about 56 patients. Patients were allowed to have had prior anti-PD-1, anti-PD-L1 or anti-CTLA-4 therapy, and 40% of the dose-escalation patients had previously received checkpoint inhibitors. Intravenous ivuxolimab was administered to patients every 2 weeks at six dose levels: 0.01, 0.1, 0.3, 1.5, 3 and 10 mg/kg. The paper's findings and limits, for the study overall: At doses from 0.1 to 3.0 mg/kg, clonal expansion was seen in both CD4+ and CD8+ blood T cells between baseline and week 6. After ivuxolimab, expanded clones were on average more numerous among CD8+ T cells than among CD4+ T cells. The antigen specificity of the peripheral T cells that underwent clonal expansion was not determined. Low levels of normalized T-cell clonal expansion were also seen in some patients who did not respond. Partial responders in the 0.1-3.0 mg/kg groups had among the lowest normalized peripheral clonal expansion, especially among CD8+ T cells.

The trial excluded patients who had a history of autoimmune disease or were on systemic immunosuppression. Peripheral blood for TCR sequencing was collected from all dose cohorts at baseline, on cycle 4 day 1, and on cycle 7 day 1. Samples were obtained from an open-label, multicenter, first-in-human phase I dose-escalation trial of ivuxolimab. The trial enrolled adults with locally advanced or metastatic head and neck squamous cell, hepatocellular, melanoma or renal cell carcinoma. Before TCR sequencing, CD4+ T cells and CD8+ T cells were sorted from peripheral blood as separate populations. For sequencing of the TCRbeta CDR3 region, genomic DNA was extracted from the sorted cells. The immunoSEQ Assay was used to sequence the TCRbeta CDR3 regions. Held by TCRdb, this immuneACCESS table contains in-frame sequences only and omits some clones. Under half of the omission traces to an unresolved V gene where checked; the cause of the rest is unknown. The table for this sample lists roughly 75,000 clones; more than 80% of them were counted only once. The biggest ten clones account for about 2.7% of the sample.

Sequenced here: CD4+ or CD8+ T cells sorted from blood, sampled in a trial of the OX40 agonist ivuxolimab. This chain is built from TRBV5-1 and TRBJ2-3; TRBD1 aligns with 10 central bases. The source of this sequence is an adult with an advanced solid tumor such as melanoma, head and neck, liver or kidney cancer. CDR3 loop: CASNDRGRRDTQYF. The nucleotide sequence is given as TGCGCCAGCAATGACAGGGGGCGGAGGGATACGCAGTATTTT.